This T cell receptor beta chain was retrieved from a study of T cell changes during pregnancy in multiple sclerosis (dated by TCRdb to 2018 to 2020). Broadly, across the study: The study looked at changes in the T cell repertoire across pregnancy in women with multiple sclerosis.

The library was made by the immunoSEQ multiplex PCR assay. TCRdb stores this immuneACCESS table with in-frame sequences only. Part of the clones is absent; in the studies checked, under half of the shortfall reflects unresolved V genes, and no reason is known for the rest. The sample has about 110,000 clones on record, roughly nine tenths of them singletons. Less than 4% of the sample belongs to the ten largest clones. Counted from cysteine to phenylalanine, this CDR3 has 17 amino acids. Only the CDR3 part of the read is kept: 51 bases, read in frame from the first base. Germline trimming: 4 bases from V, 4 bases from J; junction bases outside gene matches: 10. This clone was found a few times. No antigen is known for it. The sample holds no much larger clone one base away, and base qualities are not on file.

The TCR was taken from a female donor with multiple sclerosis, enrolled in a pregnancy study. This chain is built from TRBV23-1 and TRBJ2-2; 9 middle bases align to TRBD1. TRBV23-1 is given ORF status, its function remaining uncertain. The sequences come from peripheral blood, collected after pregnancy. Here is the DNA: TGCGCCAGCAGTCCGGACAGGGGCGGCTCGGGCACCGGGGAGCTGTTTTTT. Its coded protein is CASSPDRGGSGTGELFF.